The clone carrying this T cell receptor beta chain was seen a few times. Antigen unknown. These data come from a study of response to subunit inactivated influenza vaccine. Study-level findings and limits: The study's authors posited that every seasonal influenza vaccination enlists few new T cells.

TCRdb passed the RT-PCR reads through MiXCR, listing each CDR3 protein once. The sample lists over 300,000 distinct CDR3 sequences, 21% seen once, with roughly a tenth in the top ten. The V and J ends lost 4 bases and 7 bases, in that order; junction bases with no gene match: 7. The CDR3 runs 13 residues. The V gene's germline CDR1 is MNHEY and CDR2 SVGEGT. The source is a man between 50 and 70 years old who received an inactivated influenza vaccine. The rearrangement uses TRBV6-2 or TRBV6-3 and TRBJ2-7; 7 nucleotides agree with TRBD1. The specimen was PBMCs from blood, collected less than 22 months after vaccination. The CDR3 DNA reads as TGTGCCAGCAGTTCCAACAGGGGCGCGGAGCAGTACTTC. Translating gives CASSSNRGAEQYF.